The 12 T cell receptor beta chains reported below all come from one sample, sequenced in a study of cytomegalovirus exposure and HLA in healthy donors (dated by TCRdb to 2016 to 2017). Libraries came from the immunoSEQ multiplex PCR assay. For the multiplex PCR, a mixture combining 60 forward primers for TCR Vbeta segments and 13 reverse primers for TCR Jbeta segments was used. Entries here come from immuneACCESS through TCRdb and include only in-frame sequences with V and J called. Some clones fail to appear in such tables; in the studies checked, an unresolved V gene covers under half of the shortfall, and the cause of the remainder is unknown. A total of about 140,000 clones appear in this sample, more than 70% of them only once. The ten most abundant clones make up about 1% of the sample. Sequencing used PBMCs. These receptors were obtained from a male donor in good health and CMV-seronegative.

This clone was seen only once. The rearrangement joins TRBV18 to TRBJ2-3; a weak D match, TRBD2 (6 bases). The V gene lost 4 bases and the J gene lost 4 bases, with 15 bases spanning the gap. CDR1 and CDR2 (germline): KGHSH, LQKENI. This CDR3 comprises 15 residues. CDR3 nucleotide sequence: TGTGCCAGCTCACGGCCGGGAGTAGCCCCAGATACGCAGTATTTT. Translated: CASSRPGVAPDTQYF.

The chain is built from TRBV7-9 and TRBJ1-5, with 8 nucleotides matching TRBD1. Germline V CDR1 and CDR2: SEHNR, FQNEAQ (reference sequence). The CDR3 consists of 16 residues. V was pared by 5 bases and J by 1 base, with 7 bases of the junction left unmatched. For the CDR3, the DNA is TGTGCCAGCAGCCCCATGACAGGGGTCAGCAATCAGCCCCAGCATTTT. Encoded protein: CASSPMTGVSNQPQHF.

The CDR3 reads CASSLGQGEETQYF. CDR3 DNA sequence: TGTGCCAGCAGCCTGGGACAGGGGGAAGAGACCCAGTACTTC. The chain links TRBV11-2 to TRBJ2-5; 11 bases fit TRBD1. Germline V gene data show CDR1 as SGHAT and CDR2 as FQNNGV. The CDR3 has 14 residues. V gave up 5 bases and J gave up 3 bases; unmatched junction bases: 2. The complete variable domain, with remaining parts taken from reference TRBV11-2 and TRBJ2-5, reads EAGVAQSPRYKIIEKRQSVAFWCNPISGHATLYWYQQILGQGPKLLIQFQNNGVVDDSQLPKDRFSAERLKGVDSTLKIQPAKLEDSAVYLCASSLGQGEETQYFGPGTRLLVL.

The CDR3 protein is CASSVASRGGRETQYF. The CDR3 DNA follows: TGTGCCAGCAGCGTAGCCTCGCGGGGGGGCCGGGAGACCCAGTACTTC. J is TRBJ2-5 and V is TRBV9; TRBD2 aligns across 9 bases. V lost 0 bases to trimming and J lost 5 bases; unmatched junction nucleotides: 8. There are 16 residues in the CDR3. CDR1 SGDLS and CDR2 YYNGEE come from the germline V gene.

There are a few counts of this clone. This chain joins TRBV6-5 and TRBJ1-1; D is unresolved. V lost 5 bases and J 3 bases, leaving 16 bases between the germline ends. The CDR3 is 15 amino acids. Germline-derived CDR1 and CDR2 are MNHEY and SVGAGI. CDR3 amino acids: CASSLQRTYHTEAFF. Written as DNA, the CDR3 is TGTGCCAGCAGTCTCCAGCGGACGTATCACACTGAAGCTTTCTTT.

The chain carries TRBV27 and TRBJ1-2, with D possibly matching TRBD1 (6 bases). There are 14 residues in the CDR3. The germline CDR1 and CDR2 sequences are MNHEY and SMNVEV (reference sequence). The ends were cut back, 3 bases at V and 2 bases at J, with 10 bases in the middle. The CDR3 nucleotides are TGTGCCAGCAGTTTGGCCCAGGGGAACTATGGCTACACCTTC. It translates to CASSLAQGNYGYTF.

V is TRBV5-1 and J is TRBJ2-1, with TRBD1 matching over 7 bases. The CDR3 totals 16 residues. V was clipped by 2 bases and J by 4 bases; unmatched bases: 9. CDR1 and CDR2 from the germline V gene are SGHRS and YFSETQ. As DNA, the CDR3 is TGCGCCAGCAGCTTCTCCGGGACAGCCATATACAATGAGCAGTTCTTC. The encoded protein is CASSFSGTAIYNEQFF.

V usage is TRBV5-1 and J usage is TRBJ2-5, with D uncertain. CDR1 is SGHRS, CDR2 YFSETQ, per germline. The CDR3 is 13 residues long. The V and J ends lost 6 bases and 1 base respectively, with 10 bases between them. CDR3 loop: CASKANLQETQYF. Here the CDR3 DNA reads TGCGCCAGCAAAGCGAACCTCCAAGAGACCCAGTACTTC.

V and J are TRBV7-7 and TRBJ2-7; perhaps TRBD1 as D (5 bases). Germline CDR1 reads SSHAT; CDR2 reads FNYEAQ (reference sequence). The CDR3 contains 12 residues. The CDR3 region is CANPQGSYEQYF. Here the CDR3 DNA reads TGTGCGAATCCTCAGGGTTCCTACGAGCAGTACTTC.

The CDR3 sequence: CASSSPGLAGFRETQYF. The CDR3 nucleotides read TGTGCCAGCAGCTCGCCGGGACTAGCGGGATTCAGAGAGACCCAGTACTTC. V is TRBV7-9 and J is TRBJ2-5; 13 bases map to TRBD2. CDR1 is SEHNR, CDR2 FQNEAQ, per germline (reference sequence). The CDR3 sequence is 17 residues long. The V and J ends lost 4 bases and 4 bases, in that order; junction bases with no gene match: 9.

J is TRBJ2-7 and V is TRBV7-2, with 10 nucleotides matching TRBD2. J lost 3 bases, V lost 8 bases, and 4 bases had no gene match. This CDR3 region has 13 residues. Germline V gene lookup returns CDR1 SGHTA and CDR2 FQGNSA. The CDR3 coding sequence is TGTGCCAGCCAGCGGGGGGGCCGCTACGAGCAGTACTTC. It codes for CASQRGGRYEQYF.

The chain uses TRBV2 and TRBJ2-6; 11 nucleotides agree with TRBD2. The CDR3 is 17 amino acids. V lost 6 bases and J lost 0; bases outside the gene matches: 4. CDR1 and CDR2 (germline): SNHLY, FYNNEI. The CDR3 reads CASRRLAGSSGANVLTF. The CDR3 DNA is TGTGCCAGCAGAAGACTAGCGGGGTCCTCTGGGGCCAACGTCCTGACTTTC.